This T cell receptor beta chain was identified in a study of blood T cell repertoires in COVID-19. Overall study context: Sources were T cells, B-cell-depleted T cells, or PBMCs; the material itself was cDNA or gDNA.

Produced via immunoSEQ multiplex PCR; TCRdb's table is partial and in-frame only. The sample contains almost 200,000 clones, roughly nine tenths of which appear only once. V lost 5 bases and J lost 11; bases outside the gene matches: 12. Germline V gene sequence: CDR1 SGHRS, CDR2 YFSETQ. The CDR3 is made up of 16 amino acids. What was sequenced was PBMCs or T cells enriched from blood (not recorded which). The source is a woman younger than 30 who had recovered from COVID-19. V usage is TRBV5-1 and J usage is TRBJ1-6, with TRBD1 identical over 11 bases. The CDR3 spells CASRRSGQGASTPLHF. CDR3 nucleotides: TGCGCCAGCAGACGATCCGGACAGGGGGCCTCAACACCCCTCCACTTT.